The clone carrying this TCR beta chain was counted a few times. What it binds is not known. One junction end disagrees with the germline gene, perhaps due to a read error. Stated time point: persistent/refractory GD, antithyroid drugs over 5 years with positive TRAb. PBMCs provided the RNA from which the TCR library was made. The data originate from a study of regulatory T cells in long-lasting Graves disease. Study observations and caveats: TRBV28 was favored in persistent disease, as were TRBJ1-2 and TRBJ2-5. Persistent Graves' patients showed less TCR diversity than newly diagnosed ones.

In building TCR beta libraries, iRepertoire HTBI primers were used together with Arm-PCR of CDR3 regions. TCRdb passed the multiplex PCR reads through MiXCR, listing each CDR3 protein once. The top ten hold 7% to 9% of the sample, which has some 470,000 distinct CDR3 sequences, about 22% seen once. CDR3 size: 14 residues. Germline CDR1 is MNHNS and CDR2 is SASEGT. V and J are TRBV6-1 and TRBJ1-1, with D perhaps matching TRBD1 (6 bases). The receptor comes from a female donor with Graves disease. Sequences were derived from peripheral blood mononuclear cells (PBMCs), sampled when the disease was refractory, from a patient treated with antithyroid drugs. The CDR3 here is CASNLEGGNTEAFF. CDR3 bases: TGTGCCAGCAACCTTGAGGGGGGGAACACTGAGGCTTTCTTT.